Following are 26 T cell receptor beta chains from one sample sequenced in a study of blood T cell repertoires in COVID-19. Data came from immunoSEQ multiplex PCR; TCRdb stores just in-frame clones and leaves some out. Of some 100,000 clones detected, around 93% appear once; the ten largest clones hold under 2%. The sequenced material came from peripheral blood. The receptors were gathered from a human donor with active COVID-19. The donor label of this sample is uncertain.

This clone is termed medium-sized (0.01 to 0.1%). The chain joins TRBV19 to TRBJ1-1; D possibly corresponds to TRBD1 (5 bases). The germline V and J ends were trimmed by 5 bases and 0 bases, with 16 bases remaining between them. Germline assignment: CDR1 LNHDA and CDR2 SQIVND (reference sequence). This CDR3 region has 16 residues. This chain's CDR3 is CASSFIGLDMNTEAFF. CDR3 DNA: TGTGCCAGTAGTTTTATAGGATTGGACATGAACACTGAAGCTTTCTTT.

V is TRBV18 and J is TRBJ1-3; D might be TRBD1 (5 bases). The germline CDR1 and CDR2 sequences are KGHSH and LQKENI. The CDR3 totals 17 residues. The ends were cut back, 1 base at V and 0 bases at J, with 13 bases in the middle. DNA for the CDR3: TGTGCCAGCTCACCACTGGACACCCTGAGCTCTGGAAACACCATATATTTT. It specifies CASSPLDTLSSGNTIYF.

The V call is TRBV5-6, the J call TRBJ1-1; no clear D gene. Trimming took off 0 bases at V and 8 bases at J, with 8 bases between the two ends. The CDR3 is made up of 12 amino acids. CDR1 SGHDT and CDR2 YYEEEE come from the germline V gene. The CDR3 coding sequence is TGTGCCAGCAGCTTGGCCTCAACAGAAGCTTTCTTT. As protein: CASSLASTEAFF. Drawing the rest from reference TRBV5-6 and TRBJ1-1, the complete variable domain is DAGVTQSPTHLIKTRGQQVTLRCSPKSGHDTVSWYQQALGQGPQFIFQYYEEEERQRGNFPDRFSGHQFPNYSSELNVNALLLGDSALYLCASSLASTEAFFGQGTRLTVV.

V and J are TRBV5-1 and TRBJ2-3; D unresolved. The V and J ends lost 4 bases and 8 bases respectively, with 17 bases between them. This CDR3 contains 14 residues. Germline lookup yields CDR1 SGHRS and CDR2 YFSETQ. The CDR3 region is CASSQNPQRGTQYF. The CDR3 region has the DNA TGCGCCAGCAGCCAAAACCCCCAGCGAGGTACGCAGTATTTT.

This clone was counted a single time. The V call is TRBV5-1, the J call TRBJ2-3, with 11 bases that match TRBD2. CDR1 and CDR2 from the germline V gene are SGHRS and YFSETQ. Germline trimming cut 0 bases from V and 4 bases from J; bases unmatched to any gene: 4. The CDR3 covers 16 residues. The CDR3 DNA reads TGCGCCAGCAGCTTGGTACTAGCGGGGGAGGCAGATACGCAGTATTTT. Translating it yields CASSLVLAGEADTQYF. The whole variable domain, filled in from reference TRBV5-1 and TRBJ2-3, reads KAGVTQTPRYLIKTRGQQVTLSCSPISGHRSVSWYQQTPGQGLQFLFEYFSETQRNKGNFPGRFSGRQFSNSRSEMNVSTLELGDSALYLCASSLVLAGEADTQYFGPGTRLTVL.

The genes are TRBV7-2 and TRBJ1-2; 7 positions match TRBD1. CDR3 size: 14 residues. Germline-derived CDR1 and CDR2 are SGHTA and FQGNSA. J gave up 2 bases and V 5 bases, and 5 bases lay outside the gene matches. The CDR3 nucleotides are TGTGCCAGCAGCCGGGACAGTTTAAACTATGGCTACACCTTC. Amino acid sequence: CASSRDSLNYGYTF. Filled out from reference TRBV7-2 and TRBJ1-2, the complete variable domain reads GAGVSQSPSNKVTEKGKDVELRCDPISGHTALYWYRQSLGQGLEFLIYFQGNSAPDKSGLPSDRFSAERTGGSVSTLTIQRTQQEDSAVYLCASSRDSLNYGYTFGSGTRLTVV.

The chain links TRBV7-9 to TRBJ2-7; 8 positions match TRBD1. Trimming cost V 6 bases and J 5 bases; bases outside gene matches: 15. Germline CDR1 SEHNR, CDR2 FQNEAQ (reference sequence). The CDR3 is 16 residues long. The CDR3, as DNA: TGTGCCAGCAGTATTGGAGGCAGGGGGCCTGAAAACGAGCAGTACTTC. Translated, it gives CASSIGGRGPENEQYF.

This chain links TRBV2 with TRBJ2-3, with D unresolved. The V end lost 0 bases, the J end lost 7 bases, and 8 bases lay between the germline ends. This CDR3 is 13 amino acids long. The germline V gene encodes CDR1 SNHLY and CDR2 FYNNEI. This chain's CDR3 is CASSEARLNTQYF. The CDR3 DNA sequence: TGTGCCAGCAGTGAAGCGAGGTTAAATACGCAGTATTTT.

The CDR3 sequence: CASSFSTLGAFAYNEQFF. Written as DNA, the CDR3 is TGTGCCAGCAGTTTCTCTACCCTGGGGGCTTTTGCCTACAATGAGCAGTTCTTC. This chain joins TRBV28 and TRBJ2-1; a possible D gene is TRBD1 (6 bases). The CDR3 loop spans 18 amino acids. CDR1 is MDHEN, CDR2 SYDVKM, per germline. The V end lost 3 bases, the J end lost 2 bases, and 20 bases lay between the germline ends.

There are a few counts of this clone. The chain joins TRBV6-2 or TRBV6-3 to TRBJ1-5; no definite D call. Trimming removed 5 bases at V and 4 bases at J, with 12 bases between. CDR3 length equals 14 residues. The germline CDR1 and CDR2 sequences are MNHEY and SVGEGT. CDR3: CASSPLAENQPQHF. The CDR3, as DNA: TGTGCCAGCAGTCCCCTGGCAGAAAATCAGCCCCAGCATTTT.

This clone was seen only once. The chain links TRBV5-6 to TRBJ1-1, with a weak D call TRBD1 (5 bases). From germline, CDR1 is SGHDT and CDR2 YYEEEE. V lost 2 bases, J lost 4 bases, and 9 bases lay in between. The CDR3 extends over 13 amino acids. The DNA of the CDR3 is TGTGCCAGCAGCTTATGGGGGGGCACTGAAGCTTTCTTT. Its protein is CASSLWGGTEAFF.

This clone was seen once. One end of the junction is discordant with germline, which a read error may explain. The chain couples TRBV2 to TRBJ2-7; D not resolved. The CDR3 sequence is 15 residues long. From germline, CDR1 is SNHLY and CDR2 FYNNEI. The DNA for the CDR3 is TGTGCCGGCAGTGAAGCAAAGATTTCGGCCTACGAGCAGTACTTC. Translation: CAGSEAKISAYEQYF.

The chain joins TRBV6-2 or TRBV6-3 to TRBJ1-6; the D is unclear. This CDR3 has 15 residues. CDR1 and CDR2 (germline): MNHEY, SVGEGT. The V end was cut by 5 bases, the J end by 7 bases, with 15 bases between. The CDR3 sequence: CASSPPGAANSPLHF. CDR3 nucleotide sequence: TGTGCCAGCAGTCCCCCAGGAGCGGCGAATTCACCCCTCCACTTT.

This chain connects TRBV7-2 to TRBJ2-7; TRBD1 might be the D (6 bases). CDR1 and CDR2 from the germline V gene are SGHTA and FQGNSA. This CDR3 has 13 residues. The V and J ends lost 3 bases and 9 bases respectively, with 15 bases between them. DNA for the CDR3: TGTGCCAGCAGCTTTGGGACATGGGCTGGGCAGTACTTC. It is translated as CASSFGTWAGQYF.

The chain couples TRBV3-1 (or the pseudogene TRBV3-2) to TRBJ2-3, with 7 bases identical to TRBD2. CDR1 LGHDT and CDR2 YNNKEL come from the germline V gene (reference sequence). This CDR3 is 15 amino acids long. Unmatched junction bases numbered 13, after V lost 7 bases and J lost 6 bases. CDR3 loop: CASTLEAGRIDTQYF. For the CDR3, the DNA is TGTGCCAGCACCCTAGAAGCGGGGAGGATTGATACGCAGTATTTT.

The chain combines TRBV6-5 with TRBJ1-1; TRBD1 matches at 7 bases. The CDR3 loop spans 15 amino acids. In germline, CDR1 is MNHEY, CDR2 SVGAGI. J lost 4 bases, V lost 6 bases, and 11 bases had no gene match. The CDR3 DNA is TGTGCCAGCAGCCTCCAACAGGGGACGGGCACTGAAGCTTTCTTT. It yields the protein CASSLQQGTGTEAFF.

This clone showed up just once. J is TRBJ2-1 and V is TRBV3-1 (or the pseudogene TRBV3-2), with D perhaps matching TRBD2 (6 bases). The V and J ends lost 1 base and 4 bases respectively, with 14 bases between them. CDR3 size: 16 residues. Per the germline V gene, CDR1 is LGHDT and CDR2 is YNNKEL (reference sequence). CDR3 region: CASSQVGGETYNEQFF. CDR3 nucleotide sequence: TGTGCCAGCAGCCAAGTCGGCGGGGAGACATACAATGAGCAGTTCTTC.

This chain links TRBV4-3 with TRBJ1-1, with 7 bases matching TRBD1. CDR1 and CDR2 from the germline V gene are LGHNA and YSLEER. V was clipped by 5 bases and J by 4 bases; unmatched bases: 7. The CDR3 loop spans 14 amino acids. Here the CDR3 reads CASSLRTGTTEAFF. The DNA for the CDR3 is TGCGCCAGCAGCTTGCGGACAGGTACCACTGAAGCTTTCTTT.

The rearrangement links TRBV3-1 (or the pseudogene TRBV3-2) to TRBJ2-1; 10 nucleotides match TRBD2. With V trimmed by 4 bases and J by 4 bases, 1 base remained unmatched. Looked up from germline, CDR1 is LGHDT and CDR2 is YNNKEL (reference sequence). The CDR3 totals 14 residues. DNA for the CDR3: TGTGCCAGCAGCCGTAGCGGGGGGTACAATGAGCAGTTCTTC. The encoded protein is CASSRSGGYNEQFF.

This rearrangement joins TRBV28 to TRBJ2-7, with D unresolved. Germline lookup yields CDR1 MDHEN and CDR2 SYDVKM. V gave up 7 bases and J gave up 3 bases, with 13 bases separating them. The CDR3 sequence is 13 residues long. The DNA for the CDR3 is TGTGCCAGCACCGCGTTGGGCCTCTACGAGCAGTACTTC. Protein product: CASTALGLYEQYF.

The CDR3: CASSLDPQGPNQPQHF. CDR3 sequence (DNA): TGCGCCAGCAGCTTGGATCCACAGGGCCCCAATCAGCCCCAGCATTTT. The chain links TRBV5-1 to TRBJ1-5, with TRBD1 as a possible D gene (6 bases). V was clipped by 0 bases and J by 3 bases, with 13 bases between them. The length of the CDR3 is 16 residues. Germline V gene data show CDR1 as SGHRS and CDR2 as YFSETQ.

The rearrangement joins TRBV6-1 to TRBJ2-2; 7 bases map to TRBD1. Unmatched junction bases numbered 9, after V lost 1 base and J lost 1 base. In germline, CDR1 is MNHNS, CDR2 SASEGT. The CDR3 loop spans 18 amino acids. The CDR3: CASSEEGRGGGNTGELFF. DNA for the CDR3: TGTGCCAGCAGTGAAGAGGGTCGAGGGGGCGGGAACACCGGGGAGCTGTTTTTT.

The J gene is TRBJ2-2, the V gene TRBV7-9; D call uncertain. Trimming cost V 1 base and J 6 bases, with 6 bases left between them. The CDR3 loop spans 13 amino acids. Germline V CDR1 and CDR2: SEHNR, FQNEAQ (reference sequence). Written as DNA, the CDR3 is TGTGCCAGCAGCTTAGAAGCGCCCGGGGAGCTGTTTTTT. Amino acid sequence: CASSLEAPGELFF.

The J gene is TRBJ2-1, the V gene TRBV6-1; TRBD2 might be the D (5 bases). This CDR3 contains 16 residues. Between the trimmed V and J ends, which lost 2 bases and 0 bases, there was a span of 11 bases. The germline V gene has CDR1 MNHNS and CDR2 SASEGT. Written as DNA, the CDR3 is TGTGCCAGCAGTGAACCCCGGGGTTACTCCTACAATGAGCAGTTCTTC. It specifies CASSEPRGYSYNEQFF.

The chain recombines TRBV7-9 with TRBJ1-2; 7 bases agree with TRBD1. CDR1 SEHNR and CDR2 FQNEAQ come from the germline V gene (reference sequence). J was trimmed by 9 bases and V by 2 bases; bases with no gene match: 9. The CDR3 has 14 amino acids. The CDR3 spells CASSLPSGGLSYTF. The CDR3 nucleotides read TGTGCCAGCAGCTTACCATCAGGGGGTCTGAGCTACACCTTC.

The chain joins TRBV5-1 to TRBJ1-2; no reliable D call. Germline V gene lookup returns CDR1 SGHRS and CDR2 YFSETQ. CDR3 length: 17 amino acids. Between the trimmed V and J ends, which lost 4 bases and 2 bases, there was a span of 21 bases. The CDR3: CASSPRLYQELNYGYTF. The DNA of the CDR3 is TGCGCCAGCAGCCCACGACTCTACCAAGAGCTAAACTATGGCTACACCTTC. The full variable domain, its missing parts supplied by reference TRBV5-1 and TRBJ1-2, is KAGVTQTPRYLIKTRGQQVTLSCSPISGHRSVSWYQQTPGQGLQFLFEYFSETQRNKGNFPGRFSGRQFSNSRSEMNVSTLELGDSALYLCASSPRLYQELNYGYTFGSGTRLTVV.